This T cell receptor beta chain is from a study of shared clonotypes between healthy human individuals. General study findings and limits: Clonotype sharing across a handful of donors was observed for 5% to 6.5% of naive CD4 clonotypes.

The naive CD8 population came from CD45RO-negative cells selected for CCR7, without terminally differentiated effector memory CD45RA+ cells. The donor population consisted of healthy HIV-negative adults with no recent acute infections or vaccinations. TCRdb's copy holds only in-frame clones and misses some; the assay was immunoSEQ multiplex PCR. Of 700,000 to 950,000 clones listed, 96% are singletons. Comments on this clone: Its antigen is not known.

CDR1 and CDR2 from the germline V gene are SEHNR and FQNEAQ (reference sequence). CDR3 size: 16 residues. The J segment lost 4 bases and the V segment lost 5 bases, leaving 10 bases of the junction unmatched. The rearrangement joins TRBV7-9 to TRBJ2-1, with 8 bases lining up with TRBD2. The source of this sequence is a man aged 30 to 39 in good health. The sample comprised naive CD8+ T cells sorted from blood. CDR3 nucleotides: TGTGCCAGCAGCCCACGAAGCGGGAGAGAGTACAATGAGCAGTTCTTC. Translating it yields CASSPRSGREYNEQFF.